What follows are 24 T cell receptor beta chains derived from one specimen sequenced in a study of blood T cell repertoires in COVID-19. The method was immunoSEQ multiplex PCR; TCRdb's version includes in-frame clones alone and lacks a portion of them. The data hold over 250,000 clones, with approximately 83% observed a single time. The source material was peripheral blood. These receptors were taken from a woman between 65 and 79 years old with acute or convalescent COVID-19.

Regarding this clone: Other DNA sequences in this specimen translate into the identical CDR3. The chain couples TRBV5-1 to TRBJ1-2, with 10 positions matching TRBD1. Unmatched junction bases numbered 2, after V lost 3 bases and J lost 0 bases. CDR3 length: 15 amino acids. Germline lookup yields CDR1 SGHRS and CDR2 YFSETQ. DNA of the CDR3: TGCGCCAGCAGCTCCGGACAGGGGGCTAACTATGGCTACACCTTC. Translating gives CASSSGQGANYGYTF.

This clone was counted a single time. This chain uses TRBV18 with TRBJ1-6, with 11 bases identical to TRBD1. V was clipped by 5 bases and J by 8 bases; unmatched bases: 5. This CDR3 region has 15 residues. CDR1 and CDR2 (germline): KGHSH, LQKENI. The CDR3 loop is CASSSTGQGDSPLHF. In nucleotides, the CDR3 is TGTGCCAGCTCATCAACGGGACAGGGGGATTCACCCCTCCACTTT.

The V call is TRBV7-2, the J call TRBJ2-1; 7 bases agree with TRBD2. This CDR3 has 14 amino acids. Losses at the gene ends were 3 bases for V and 3 bases for J; bases not matched to a gene: 2. CDR1 and CDR2 (germline): SGHTA, FQGNSA. CDR3 residues: CASSFGGGYNEQFF. The CDR3 nucleotides read TGTGCCAGCAGCTTTGGGGGGGGCTACAATGAGCAGTTCTTC.

This chain links TRBV2 with TRBJ1-1; possibly TRBD1 for D (6 bases). Germline V CDR1 and CDR2: SNHLY, FYNNEI. With 6 bases removed from V and 2 bases from J, the gap between germline ends came to 16 bases. The CDR3 spans 15 residues. CDR3 coding DNA: TGTGCCAGCAGCACAACCGGGACACTTAACACTGAAGCTTTCTTT. Translated: CASSTTGTLNTEAFF.

Turning to this clone: Mismatch with germline at one junction end may stem from a read error. This chain joins TRBV5-1 and TRBJ1-3, with TRBD1 matching 8 bases. The CDR3 is made up of 14 amino acids. Per germline, CDR1 SGHRS and CDR2 YFSETQ. CDR3 in DNA: TGCGCCAGCAGCTTGGGGGACAGGCGATCGGGAGAGCTTTTT. Amino acids: CASSLGDRRSGELF.

This chain uses TRBV30 with TRBJ2-1; maybe TRBD1 (5 bases). V was cut by 3 bases and J by 8 bases, with 17 bases left in between. The CDR3 runs to 14 residues. Germline CDR1 and CDR2: GTSNPN and SVGIG (reference sequence). For the CDR3, the DNA is TGTGCCTGGAGCGCTGGACAATCAGGCGATGAGCAGTTCTTC. It codes for CAWSAGQSGDEQFF.

The CDR3 sequence is CASSARQRQETQYF. CDR3 bases: TGTGCCAGCAGTGCTCGACAGAGACAAGAGACCCAGTACTTC. This sequence joins TRBV2 and TRBJ2-5, with D maybe TRBD1 (5 bases). Per the germline V gene, CDR1 is SNHLY and CDR2 is FYNNEI. V lost 4 bases and J 2 bases, leaving 11 bases between the germline ends. This CDR3 is built from 14 residues.

In this sample, this clone turned up a few times. The gene calls are TRBV7-8 and TRBJ2-5, with TRBD2 as a possible D gene (7 bases). Trimming stripped 5 bases from V and 4 bases from J, with 20 bases between. CDR1 is SGHVS and CDR2 is FQNEAQ in the germline V gene. The CDR3 is 16 amino acids. This chain's CDR3 is CASSRLGSGTPETQYF. CDR3 DNA: TGTGCCAGCAGCCGATTAGGGAGCGGGACACCAGAGACCCAGTACTTC.

This clone appeared a single time. V gene TRBV18 combines with J gene TRBJ1-1, with 8 bases aligning to TRBD1. The CDR3 contains 16 residues. The germline V gene has CDR1 KGHSH and CDR2 LQKENI. J lost 6 bases, V lost 1 base, and 10 bases had no gene match. The CDR3 loop reads CASSPLVRGQGAEAFF. The DNA for the CDR3 is TGTGCCAGCTCACCACTCGTCAGGGGGCAAGGTGCTGAAGCTTTCTTT. The full variable domain, rest sourced from reference TRBV18 and TRBJ1-1, is NAGVMQNPRHLVRRRGQEARLRCSPMKGHSHVYWYRQLPEEGLKFMVYLQKENIIDESGMPKERFSAEFPKEGPSILRIQQVVRGDSAAYFCASSPLVRGQGAEAFFGQGTRLTVV.

The chain is built from TRBV3-1 (or the pseudogene TRBV3-2) and TRBJ2-7, with a weak D call TRBD2 (5 bases). CDR3 length: 15 amino acids. Germline lookup yields CDR1 LGHDT and CDR2 YNNKEL (reference sequence). Trimming shortened V by 0 bases and J by 7 bases, and 16 bases separated the two germline ends. In nucleotides, the CDR3 is TGTGCCAGCAGCCAAGAAGAATCCCTAGCAAGGGAGCAGTACTTC. Protein sequence: CASSQEESLAREQYF.

This chain uses TRBV5-1 with TRBJ2-7, with 7 bases fitting TRBD1. The ends lost 0 bases at V and 2 bases at J; junction bases unmatched: 5. CDR3 size: 15 residues. Germline V gene sequence: CDR1 SGHRS, CDR2 YFSETQ. CDR3 in DNA: TGCGCCAGCAGCTTGGAACCAGGGGGTCCCTACGAGCAGTACTTC. The encoded protein is CASSLEPGGPYEQYF.

The J gene is TRBJ2-7, the V gene TRBV9, with D possibly TRBD2 on 7 matching bases. Trimming left V 4 bases short and J 2 bases short, with 19 bases between. The CDR3 extends over 16 amino acids. CDR1 is SGDLS and CDR2 is YYNGEE in the germline V gene. The CDR3 here is CASSPPNGGTTYEQYF. As DNA, the CDR3 is TGTGCCAGCAGCCCTCCGAACGGGGGGACAACCTACGAGCAGTACTTC.

This clone was seen just once. The chain uses TRBV3-1 (or the pseudogene TRBV3-2) and TRBJ1-4; unclear D gene. Trimming took 4 bases from V and 4 from J, leaving 4 bases between them. Germline CDR1 and CDR2: LGHDT and YNNKEL (reference sequence). There are 12 residues in the CDR3. The CDR3 region is CASSLGNEKLFF. The CDR3 bases are TGTGCCAGCAGCCTCGGTAATGAAAAACTGTTTTTT.

This sequence joins TRBV25-1 and TRBJ2-3; weak D call: TRBD1 (6 bases). CDR1 MGHDK and CDR2 SYGVNS come from the germline V gene. The CDR3 contains 13 residues. Trimming left V 8 bases short and J 3 bases short, with 12 bases between. CDR3 DNA: TGTGCCAGCGGCCCTACAGGGACAGATACGCAGTATTTT. This gives the protein CASGPTGTDTQYF.

The chain joins TRBV15 to TRBJ2-2, with D possibly being TRBD2 (7 bases). Between the trimmed V and J ends, which lost 6 bases and 4 bases, there was a span of 12 bases. The CDR3 is 14 residues long. CDR1 is LNHNV, CDR2 YYDKDF, per germline (reference sequence). The CDR3 region has the DNA TGTGCCACCAGGGGGGGGCTTACCACCGGGGAGCTGTTTTTT. This sequence encodes CATRGGLTTGELFF.

V usage is TRBV2 and J usage is TRBJ2-1; 9 nucleotides agree with TRBD2. Unmatched junction bases numbered 6, after V lost 8 bases and J lost 1 base. Germline V gene sequence: CDR1 SNHLY, CDR2 FYNNEI. This CDR3 has 15 residues. For the CDR3, the DNA is TGTGCCAGCGTTGGGCGGGGGGGTTCCTACAATGAGCAGTTCTTC. It specifies CASVGRGGSYNEQFF. Full variable domain (rest looked up from reference TRBV2 and TRBJ2-1): EPEVTQTPSHQVTQMGQEVILRCVPISNHLYFYWYRQILGQKVEFLVSFYNNEISEKSEIFDDQFSVERPDGSNFTLKIRSTKLEDSAMYFCASVGRGGSYNEQFFGPGTRLTVL.

Of note for this clone: Other DNA sequences in this sample translate to the same CDR3. The chain uses TRBV5-1 and TRBJ1-4, with D perhaps matching TRBD1 (6 bases). This CDR3 spans 14 amino acids. Trimming took 3 bases from V and 3 from J, leaving 9 bases between them. CDR1 is SGHRS, CDR2 YFSETQ, per germline. The CDR3 DNA reads as TGCGCCAGCAGCTCACAGGGTGCTAATGAAAAACTGTTTTTT. Its protein is CASSSQGANEKLFF.

The chain couples TRBV7-9 to TRBJ2-3, with 11 bases fitting TRBD2. Unmatched junction bases numbered 3, after V lost 3 bases and J lost 4 bases. Germline V gives CDR1 SEHNR, CDR2 FQNEAQ (reference sequence). The CDR3 has 15 amino acids. CDR3 nucleotide sequence: TGTGCCAGCAGCTTGACTAGCGGGGCCGCAGATACGCAGTATTTT. This gives the protein CASSLTSGAADTQYF.

The rearrangement joins TRBV2 to TRBJ2-2; 7 nucleotides align to TRBD1. This CDR3 is 14 amino acids long. Looked up from germline, CDR1 is SNHLY and CDR2 is FYNNEI. The junction had 12 bases not matched to a gene; V was cut back by 6 bases and J by 11 bases. The CDR3 region is CASSPTGLGAELFF. CDR3 DNA: TGTGCCAGCAGCCCGACAGGGCTCGGGGCCGAGCTGTTTTTT.

The V and J genes are TRBV2 and TRBJ2-5; D is perhaps TRBD1 (7 bases). In germline, CDR1 is SNHLY, CDR2 FYNNEI. This CDR3 spans 15 amino acids. The DNA for the CDR3 is TGTGCTATCCGGCAGGGGGGAGTGGGGCAAGAGACCCAGTACTTC. The encoded protein is CAIRQGGVGQETQYF. Combining the CDR3 with reference TRBV2 and TRBJ2-5 gives the whole variable domain EPEVTQTPSHQVTQMGQEVILRCVPISNHLYFYWYRQILGQKVEFLVSFYNNEISEKSEIFDDQFSVERPDGSNFTLKIRSTKLEDSAMYFCAIRQGGVGQETQYFGPGTRLLVL.

The chain carries TRBV7-9 and TRBJ2-3, with 8 bases aligning to TRBD2. After removal of 1 base from V and 5 bases from J, the junction contained 8 bases not matched to a gene. There are 16 residues in the CDR3. Germline V gene sequence: CDR1 SEHNR, CDR2 FQNEAQ (reference sequence). CDR3 amino acids: CASSLGTAGVGDTQYF. The DNA of the CDR3 is TGTGCCAGCAGCTTAGGGACAGCGGGAGTTGGAGATACGCAGTATTTT. Full variable domain (missing parts from reference TRBV7-9 and TRBJ2-3): DTGVSQNPRHKITKRGQNVTFRCDPISEHNRLYWYRQTLGQGPEFLTYFQNEAQLEKSRLLSDRFSAERPKGSFSTLEIQRTEQGDSAMYLCASSLGTAGVGDTQYFGPGTRLTVL.

The J gene is TRBJ1-2, the V gene TRBV23-1, with 8 bases that match TRBD1. TRBV23-1 is assigned to the ORF class and has an uncertain function. There are 17 residues in the CDR3. Losses at the gene ends were 3 bases for V and 3 bases for J; bases not matched to a gene: 12. The chain's CDR3 is CASSQVGTGGGDYGYTF. The CDR3 nucleotides are TGCGCCAGCAGTCAGGTTGGCACAGGGGGTGGGGACTATGGCTACACCTTC.

This clone was found once. J is TRBJ2-3 and V is TRBV19, with TRBD2 as a possible D gene (5 bases). V lost 7 bases to trimming and J lost 2 bases, with 10 bases between them. Germline V gene data show CDR1 as LNHDA and CDR2 as SQIVND (reference sequence). The CDR3 is made up of 13 amino acids. The CDR3 DNA is TGTGCCAGTAAAGAGGGTCCCACAGATACGCAGTATTTT. Protein product: CASKEGPTDTQYF.

This clone was counted a few times. The chain has TRBV5-1 and TRBJ1-2, with D possibly TRBD1 on 6 matching bases. This CDR3 comprises 16 residues. V lost 4 bases to trimming and J lost 5 bases, with 21 bases between them. Per the germline V gene, CDR1 is SGHRS and CDR2 is YFSETQ. CDR3 in amino acids: CASSGGGGGSPYGYTF. CDR3 bases: TGCGCCAGCAGCGGGGGCGGAGGTGGATCCCCGTATGGCTACACCTTC.